A selection of T cell receptor beta chains follows, all from one sample in a study of blood T cell repertoires in COVID-19. TCRdb's copy holds only in-frame clones and misses some; the assay was immunoSEQ multiplex PCR. The data show some 200,000 clones, with 70% to 85% seen just once and roughly 1.4% held by the top ten. The sequenced sample was peripheral blood. These receptors came from a woman between 35 and 50 years old who had recovered from COVID-19. CDR3s include the opening cysteine and the closing phenylalanine or tryptophan. A D gene is named only where the DNA matches it firmly. A row's size may be missing; if present it is once, few, many or a size class.

clone_size j_call d_call v_call cdr3_aa cdr3_nt
- TRBJ1-1 - TRBV6-5 CASSYSSKSTEAFF TGTGCCAGCAGTTACTCGAGTAAGTCCACTGAAGCTTTCTTT
- TRBJ1-3 - TRBV6-5 CASKELGNTIYF TGTGCCAGCAAAGAGTTAGGAAACACCATATATTTT
few TRBJ2-1 TRBD2 TRBV7-9 CASSLTLAGAGNEQFF TGTGCCAGCAGCTTAACCTTAGCGGGGGCGGGGAATGAGCAGTTCTTC
- TRBJ1-5 - TRBV19 CASSIYGDSNQPQHF TGTGCCAGTAGTATATACGGGGATAGCAATCAGCCCCAGCATTTT
- TRBJ2-1 - TRBV12-3/TRBV12-4 CASSPVYNEQFF TGTGCCAGCAGTCCTGTATACAATGAGCAGTTCTTC
- TRBJ2-5 - TRBV10-3 CAISPRGQETQYF TGTGCCATCAGCCCTAGGGGGCAAGAGACCCAGTACTTC
few TRBJ1-1 TRBD1 TRBV25-1 CASSRVGQGMSEAFF TGTGCCAGCTCCCGAGTCGGACAGGGTATGTCTGAAGCTTTCTTT
few TRBJ2-3 - TRBV5-1 CASSSWAEGDTQYF TGCGCCAGCAGCTCCTGGGCCGAGGGTGATACGCAGTATTTT
- TRBJ2-3 TRBD1 TRBV19 CASSNQPGQGAEADTQYF TGTGCCAGTAGTAATCAACCTGGACAGGGGGCCGAGGCAGATACGCAGTATTTT
- TRBJ1-2 - TRBV9 CASSVASGALYGYTF -
- TRBJ1-5 - TRBV7-2 CASSPRTDLEPQHF TGTGCCAGCAGCCCCCGGACAGATCTGGAGCCCCAGCATTTT
- TRBJ2-7 - TRBV12-3/TRBV12-4 CASSLGGEQYF TGTGCCAGCAGTTTAGGAGGCGAGCAGTACTTC
- TRBJ1-2 - TRBV2 CASGGVEEDLYGYTF TGTGCCAGCGGGGGGGTTGAGGAGGACTTATATGGCTACACCTTC
- TRBJ1-1 - TRBV29-1 CSVERGTPDMNTEAFF TGCAGCGTTGAAAGGGGGACACCCGACATGAACACTGAAGCTTTCTTT
few TRBJ2-3 - TRBV24-1 CAIADSLTDTQYF TGTGCCATTGCTGACAGCCTCACAGATACGCAGTATTTT
- TRBJ2-7 - TRBV5-8 CASSIGHSYEQYF TGTGCCAGCAGCATCGGACACTCTTACGAGCAGTACTTC
- TRBJ2-4 - TRBV2 CASKWENVDIQYF TGTGCCAGCAAGTGGGAGAACGTGGACATTCAGTACTTC
- TRBJ2-7 - TRBV12-3/TRBV12-4 CASSLSGFTAQYF TGTGCCAGCAGTTTGAGCGGCTTCACCGCCCAGTACTTC
- TRBJ2-3 TRBD2 TRBV5-1 CASSLTRLASTDTQYF TGCGCCAGCAGCTTGACCCGACTAGCAAGCACAGATACGCAGTATTTT
- TRBJ1-2 TRBD1 TRBV9 CASSGDRGHYTF TGTGCCAGCAGCGGGGACAGGGGGCACTACACCTTC
- TRBJ1-5 TRBD1 TRBV7-8 CASSLEGQGNQPQHF TGTGCCAGCAGCTTAGAGGGACAGGGCAATCAGCCCCAGCATTTT
once TRBJ2-6 TRBD1 TRBV6-2/TRBV6-3 CASSGTGGAGANVLTF TGTGCCAGCAGCGGGACAGGGGGAGCTGGGGCCAACGTCCTGACTTTC
few TRBJ1-2 TRBD1 TRBV7-2 CASSLVAGGNYGYTF TGTGCCAGCAGCTTAGTGGCAGGGGGTAACTATGGCTACACCTTC
few TRBJ2-1 TRBD2 TRBV5-8 CAIPGLAGASSYNEQFF TGTGCCATCCCGGGACTAGCGGGGGCCAGCTCCTACAATGAGCAGTTCTTC
- TRBJ2-2 TRBD2 TRBV11-1 CASSASSGLDTGELFF TGTGCCAGCAGCGCTTCTTCGGGACTAGACACCGGGGAGCTGTTTTTT
- TRBJ2-3 TRBD2 TRBV5-1 CASSFSSGSTDTQYF TGCGCCAGCAGCTTCTCTAGCGGAAGCACAGATACGCAGTATTTT
- TRBJ1-1 TRBD1 TRBV5-1 CASSETGGTEAFF TGCGCCAGCAGCGAAACAGGGGGCACTGAAGCTTTCTTT
- TRBJ2-3 - TRBV19 CASSGALGGDTQYF TGTGCCAGTAGTGGGGCTTTAGGCGGAGATACGCAGTATTTT
- TRBJ2-5 TRBD1 TRBV7-2 CASRLGTEETQYF TGTGCCAGCAGACTCGGGACAGAAGAGACCCAGTACTTC
- TRBJ1-2 TRBD1 TRBV18 CASSSEQGANGYTF TGTGCCAGCTCATCCGAGCAGGGGGCGAATGGCTACACCTTC
once TRBJ1-4 TRBD1 TRBV6-5 CASAVGQGNEKLFF TGTGCCAGCGCGGTGGGACAGGGGAATGAAAAACTGTTTTTT
- TRBJ1-1 - TRBV5-5 CASSSQGGRDTEAFF TGTGCCAGCAGCTCCCAAGGGGGACGGGACACTGAAGCTTTCTTT
- TRBJ2-3 TRBD2 TRBV7-6 CASSFISTSGGTDTQYF TGTGCCAGCAGCTTCATATCGACTAGCGGGGGCACAGATACGCAGTATTTT
- TRBJ2-5 - TRBV24-1 CATSDFRDPRETQYF TGTGCCACCAGTGATTTTCGCGACCCGAGGGAGACCCAGTACTTC
few TRBJ1-6 - TRBV14 CASSLDSDSPLHF TGTGCCAGCAGCCTGGACAGCGATTCACCCCTCCACTTT
- TRBJ1-2 - TRBV28 CASSSLGLLAGYTF TGTGCCAGCAGTTCCCTGGGACTCCTCGCTGGCTACACCTTC
- TRBJ1-1 - TRBV5-4 CASSPWGGTEAFF TGTGCCAGCAGCCCATGGGGGGGCACTGAAGCTTTCTTT
- TRBJ2-3 - TRBV11-2 CASSVPWRTDTQYF TGTGCCAGCAGCGTCCCGTGGAGGACAGATACGCAGTATTTT
few TRBJ1-1 - TRBV28 CASSYTVNTEAFF TGTGCCAGCAGTTATACGGTGAACACTGAAGCTTTCTTT
- TRBJ2-7 - TRBV2 CASRAGGYEQYF TGTGCCAGCAGGGCAGGGGGGTACGAGCAGTACTTC
- TRBJ2-5 - TRBV7-2 CASSSLTMTQETQYF TGTGCCAGCAGCTCGTTAACAATGACACAAGAGACCCAGTACTTC
- TRBJ2-1 - TRBV10-1 CASSESMLGRPDKRGEQFF TGCGCCAGCAGTGAAAGTATGTTGGGCCGCCCGGACAAACGTGGTGAGCAGTTCTTC
many TRBJ2-2 - TRBV3-1/TRBV3-2 CASSQEAASRLTGELFF TGTGCCAGCAGCCAAGAGGCGGCTAGCAGGCTCACCGGGGAGCTGTTTTTT
- TRBJ2-1 TRBD1 TRBV29-1 CSANYRGAYNEQFF TGCAGCGCGAATTACAGGGGGGCCTACAATGAGCAGTTCTTC
- TRBJ1-2 - TRBV4-3 CASSQASRADYGYTF TGCGCCAGCAGCCAAGCTAGTCGCGCGGACTATGGCTACACCTTC
- TRBJ1-6 TRBD1 TRBV9 CASSAGQLNSPLHF TGTGCCAGCAGCGCGGGACAGCTTAATTCACCCCTCCACTTT
- TRBJ2-2 - TRBV7-6 CASSPDRRDTGELFF TGTGCCAGCAGCCCGGACAGGAGGGACACCGGGGAGCTGTTTTTT
- TRBJ1-6 - TRBV30 CAWSETYPGGFNSPLHF TGTGCCTGGAGTGAAACCTATCCGGGAGGATTTAATTCACCCCTCCACTTT
- TRBJ1-4 TRBD1 TRBV3-1/TRBV3-2 CASSSDREMEKLFF TGTGCCAGCAGTTCGGACAGGGAAATGGAGAAACTGTTTTTT
- TRBJ1-3 - TRBV3-1/TRBV3-2 CASSPEFSGSSGNTIYF TGTGCCAGCAGCCCCGAGTTTTCGGGGTCCTCTGGAAACACCATATATTTT
- TRBJ1-2 - TRBV28 CASTDQVGYTF TGTGCCAGCACTGATCAGGTGGGCTACACCTTC
- TRBJ1-1 TRBD1 TRBV10-3 CAISDPGTGHTEAFF TGTGCCATCAGTGATCCCGGGACAGGCCACACTGAAGCTTTCTTT
- TRBJ2-2 TRBD2 TRBV6-5 CASTGTSGTGELFF TGTGCCAGCACCGGGACTAGCGGAACCGGGGAGCTGTTTTTT
- TRBJ1-2 TRBD1 TRBV5-1 CASRSTGDYGYTF TGCGCCAGCAGATCTACAGGGGACTATGGCTACACCTTC
few TRBJ1-1 - TRBV7-9 CASSSTGPGGHTEAFF TGTGCCAGCAGCTCTACAGGGCCTGGGGGCCACACTGAAGCTTTCTTT
once TRBJ1-4 TRBD1 TRBV27 CASSAGQGLAEKLFF TGTGCCAGCAGTGCCGGACAGGGGTTAGCTGAAAAACTGTTTTTT
- TRBJ1-1 TRBD1 TRBV3-1/TRBV3-2 CASSQGTGGSEAFF TGTGCCAGCAGCCAGGGGACAGGTGGTTCTGAAGCTTTCTTT